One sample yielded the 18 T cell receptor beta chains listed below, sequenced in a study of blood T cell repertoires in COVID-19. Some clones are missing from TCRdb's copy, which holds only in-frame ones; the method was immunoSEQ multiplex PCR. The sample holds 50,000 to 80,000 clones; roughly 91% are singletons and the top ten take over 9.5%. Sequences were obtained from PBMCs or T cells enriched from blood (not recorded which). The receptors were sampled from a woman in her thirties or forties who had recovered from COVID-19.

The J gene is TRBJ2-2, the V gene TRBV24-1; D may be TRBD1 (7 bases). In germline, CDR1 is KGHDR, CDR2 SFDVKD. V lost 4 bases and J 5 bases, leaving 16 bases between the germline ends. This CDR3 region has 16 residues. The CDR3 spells CATSEPRTGGTGELFF. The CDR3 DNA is TGTGCCACCAGTGAGCCCAGGACAGGAGGGACCGGGGAGCTGTTTTTT.

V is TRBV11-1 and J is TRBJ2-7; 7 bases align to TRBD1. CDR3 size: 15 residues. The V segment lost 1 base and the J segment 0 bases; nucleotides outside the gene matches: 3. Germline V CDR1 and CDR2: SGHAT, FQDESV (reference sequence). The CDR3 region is CASSLVAGGSYEQYF. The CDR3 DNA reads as TGTGCCAGCAGCTTAGTCGCAGGGGGCTCCTACGAGCAGTACTTC.

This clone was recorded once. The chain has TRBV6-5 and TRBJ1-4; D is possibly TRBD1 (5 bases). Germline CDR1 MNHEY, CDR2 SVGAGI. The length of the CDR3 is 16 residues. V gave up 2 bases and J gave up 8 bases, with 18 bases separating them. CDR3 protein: CASSYAPGAGDEKLFF. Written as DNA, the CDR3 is TGTGCCAGCAGTTACGCCCCCGGGGCGGGGGACGAAAAACTGTTTTTT.

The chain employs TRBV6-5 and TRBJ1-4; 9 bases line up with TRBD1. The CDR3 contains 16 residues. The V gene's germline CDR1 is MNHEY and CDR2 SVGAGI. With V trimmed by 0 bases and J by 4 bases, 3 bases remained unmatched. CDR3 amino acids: CASSYSRTGVNEKLFF. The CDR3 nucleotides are TGTGCCAGCAGTTACTCCAGGACAGGGGTTAATGAAAAACTGTTTTTT.

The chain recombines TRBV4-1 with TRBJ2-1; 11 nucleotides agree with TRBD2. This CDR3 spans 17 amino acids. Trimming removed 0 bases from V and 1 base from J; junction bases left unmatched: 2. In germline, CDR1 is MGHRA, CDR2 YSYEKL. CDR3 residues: CASSQDRLAGSYNEQFF. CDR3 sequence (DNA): TGCGCCAGCAGCCAAGATCGACTAGCGGGGTCCTACAATGAGCAGTTCTTC.

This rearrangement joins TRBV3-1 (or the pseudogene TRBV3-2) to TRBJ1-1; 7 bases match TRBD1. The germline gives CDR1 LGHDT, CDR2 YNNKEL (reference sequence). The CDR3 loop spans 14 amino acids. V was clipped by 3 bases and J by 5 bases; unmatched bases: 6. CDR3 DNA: TGTGCCAGCAGCCAGACAGGGAGGATGACTGAAGCTTTCTTT. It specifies CASSQTGRMTEAFF.

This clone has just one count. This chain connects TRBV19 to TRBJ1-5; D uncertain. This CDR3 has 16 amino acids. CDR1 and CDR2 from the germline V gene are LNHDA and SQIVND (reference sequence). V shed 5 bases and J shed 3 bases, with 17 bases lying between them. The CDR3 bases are TGTGCCAGTAGTGATCCCCCAGGCGCCAACAATCAGCCCCAGCATTTT. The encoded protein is CASSDPPGANNQPQHF.

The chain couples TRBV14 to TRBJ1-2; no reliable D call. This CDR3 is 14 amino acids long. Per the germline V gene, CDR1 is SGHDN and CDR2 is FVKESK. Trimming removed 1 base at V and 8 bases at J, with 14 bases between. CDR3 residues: CASSQGWTRGGYTF. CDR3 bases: TGTGCCAGCAGCCAAGGTTGGACTCGAGGAGGCTACACCTTC.

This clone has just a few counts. For the CDR3, the DNA is TGTGCCAGCAGTGAGCCCGGTCCCCTGACTTTCTTT. Translated: CASSEPGPLTFF. The V gene is TRBV25-1, the J gene TRBJ1-1, with D hard to call. From germline, CDR1 is MGHDK and CDR2 SYGVNS. The CDR3 totals 12 residues. Deletions cut 3 bases from V and 12 bases from J, with 14 bases between.

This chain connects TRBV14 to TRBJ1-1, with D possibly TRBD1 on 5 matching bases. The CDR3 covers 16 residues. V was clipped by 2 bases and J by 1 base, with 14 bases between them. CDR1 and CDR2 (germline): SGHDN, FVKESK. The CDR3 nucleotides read TGTGCCAGCAGCCAATTTGGACGGGGGAAGAACACTGAAGCTTTCTTT. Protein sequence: CASSQFGRGKNTEAFF.

The chain's CDR3 is CAISEPTGSYEQYF. DNA of the CDR3: TGTGCCATCAGTGAGCCCACAGGGTCGTACGAGCAGTACTTC. The chain uses TRBV10-3 and TRBJ2-7; D possibly corresponds to TRBD1 (6 bases). Germline CDR1 is ENHRY and CDR2 is SYGVKD. The CDR3 is 14 residues long. Trimming removed 2 bases at V and 4 bases at J, with 12 bases between.

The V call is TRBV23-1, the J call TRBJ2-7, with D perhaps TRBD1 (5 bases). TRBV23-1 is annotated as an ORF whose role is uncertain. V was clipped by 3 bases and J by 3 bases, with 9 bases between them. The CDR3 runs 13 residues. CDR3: CASSHLDSYEQYF. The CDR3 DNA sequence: TGCGCCAGCAGTCATCTCGACAGCTACGAGCAGTACTTC.

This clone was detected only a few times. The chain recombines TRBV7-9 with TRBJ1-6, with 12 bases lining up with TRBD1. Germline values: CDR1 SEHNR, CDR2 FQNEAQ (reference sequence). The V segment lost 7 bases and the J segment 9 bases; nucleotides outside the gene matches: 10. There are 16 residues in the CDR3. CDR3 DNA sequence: TGTGCCAGCAACACGGGACAGGGGGCGTCAGGTTCACCCCTCCACTTT. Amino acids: CASNTGQGASGSPLHF.

CDR3: CASSRGLGLETQYF. As DNA, the CDR3 is TGTGCCAGCAGCCGAGGACTAGGTTTGGAGACCCAGTACTTC. J is TRBJ2-5 and V is TRBV3-1 (or the pseudogene TRBV3-2); 7 nucleotides agree with TRBD2. The CDR3 runs to 14 residues. The junction had 7 bases not matched to a gene; V was cut back by 4 bases and J by 5 bases. From germline, CDR1 is LGHDT and CDR2 YNNKEL (reference sequence).

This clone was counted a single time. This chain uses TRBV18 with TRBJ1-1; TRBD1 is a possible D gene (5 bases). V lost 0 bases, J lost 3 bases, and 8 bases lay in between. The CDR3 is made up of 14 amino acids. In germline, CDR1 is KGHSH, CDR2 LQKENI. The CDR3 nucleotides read TGTGCCAGCTCACCACCGGCAGGGCACACTGAAGCTTTCTTT. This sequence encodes CASSPPAGHTEAFF.

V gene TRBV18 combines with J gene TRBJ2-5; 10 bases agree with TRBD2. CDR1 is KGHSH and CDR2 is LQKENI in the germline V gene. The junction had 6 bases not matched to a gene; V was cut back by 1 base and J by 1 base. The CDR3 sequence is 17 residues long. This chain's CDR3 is CASSPRSGGAPQETQYF. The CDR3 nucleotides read TGTGCCAGCTCACCACGGAGCGGGGGGGCCCCCCAAGAGACCCAGTACTTC.

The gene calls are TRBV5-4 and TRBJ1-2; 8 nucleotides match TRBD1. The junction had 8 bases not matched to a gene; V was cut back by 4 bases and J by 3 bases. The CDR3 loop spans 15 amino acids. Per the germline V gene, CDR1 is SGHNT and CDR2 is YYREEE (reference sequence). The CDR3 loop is CASSAEDRAYYGYTF. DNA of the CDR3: TGTGCCAGCAGCGCAGAGGACAGGGCATACTATGGCTACACCTTC.

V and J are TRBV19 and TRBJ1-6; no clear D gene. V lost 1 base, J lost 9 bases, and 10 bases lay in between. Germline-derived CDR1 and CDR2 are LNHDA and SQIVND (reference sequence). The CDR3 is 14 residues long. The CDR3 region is CASSIVRYSSPLHF. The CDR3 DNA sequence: TGTGCCAGTAGTATAGTGCGGTATTCTTCACCCCTCCACTTT. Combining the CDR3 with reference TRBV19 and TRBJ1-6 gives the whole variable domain DGGITQSPKYLFRKEGQNVTLSCEQNLNHDAMYWYRQDPGQGLRLIYYSQIVNDFQKGDIAEGYSVSREKKESFPLTVTSAQKNPTAFYLCASSIVRYSSPLHFGNGTRLTVT.